This T cell receptor (beta chain) was observed in a study of OX40 agonist ivuxolimab in advanced cancers. Germline values: CDR1 MNHNS, CDR2 SASEGT. V lost 6 bases, J lost 4 bases, and 16 bases lay in between. The CDR3 is made up of 14 amino acids. Some clones are missing from TCRdb's copy, which holds only in-frame ones; the method was immunoSEQ multiplex PCR. The table includes 73,000 or so clones, about 93% detected once. The receptor was derived from an adult with an advanced solid tumor such as melanoma, head and neck, liver or kidney cancer. This sample comprised CD4+ or CD8+ T cells sorted from blood, obtained in a trial of the OX40 agonist ivuxolimab. This chain connects TRBV6-1 to TRBJ2-7; D is ambiguous. DNA for the CDR3: TGTGCCAGCAGCGGTTTGGACCCAAGTTACGAGCAGTACTTC. This gives the protein CASSGLDPSYEQYF.